One and the same sample provided the 24 T cell receptor beta chains below, sequenced in a study of blood T cell repertoires in COVID-19. Data came from immunoSEQ multiplex PCR; TCRdb stores just in-frame clones and leaves some out. This table has about 430,000 clones, roughly 88% appearing once. The sequencing input was PBMCs or T cells enriched from blood (not recorded which). The receptors were gathered from a woman in her late teens or twenties who had been exposed to COVID-19.

This clone was picked up a small number of times. The sample carries other DNA sequences with the same CDR3. This sequence joins TRBV7-2 and TRBJ2-7; TRBD1 is a possible D gene (5 bases). V lost 2 bases and J lost 2, with 7 bases in between. This CDR3 is 13 amino acids long. Germline V gives CDR1 SGHTA, CDR2 FQGNSA. The CDR3 region is CASSLSGTYEQYF. The CDR3, as DNA: TGTGCCAGCAGCTTATCAGGGACCTACGAGCAGTACTTC.

This chain connects TRBV29-1 to TRBJ2-1; no definite D call. Germline CDR1 and CDR2: SQVTM and ANQGSEA. The CDR3 runs 14 residues. Trimming left V 3 bases short and J 3 bases short, with 12 bases between. The CDR3 DNA is TGCAGCGTTGAGGCACAGCTCCGCTACAATGAGCAGTTCTTC. Encoded protein: CSVEAQLRYNEQFF.

This chain connects TRBV28 to TRBJ2-7; 11 bases are a match to TRBD1. From germline, CDR1 is MDHEN and CDR2 SYDVKM. The V and J ends lost 4 bases and 4 bases, in that order; junction bases with no gene match: 6. The CDR3 loop spans 15 amino acids. The CDR3 region is CASSSQGQGAYEQYF. The CDR3 region has the DNA TGTGCCAGCAGTTCCCAAGGACAGGGGGCTTACGAGCAGTACTTC.

This clone has just a few counts. The chain carries TRBV7-2 and TRBJ1-2, with D unclear. Germline CDR1 SGHTA, CDR2 FQGNSA. This CDR3 is built from 16 residues. The germline V and J ends were trimmed by 3 bases and 2 bases, with 16 bases remaining between them. The CDR3 loop is CASSFPRYEGNYGYTF. DNA for the CDR3: TGTGCCAGCAGCTTCCCGCGGTATGAGGGCAACTATGGCTACACCTTC.

This clone appeared a few times. The rearrangement uses TRBV6-5 and TRBJ1-3; weak D call: TRBD1 (6 bases). This CDR3 is built from 15 residues. V lost 5 bases and J 3 bases, leaving 14 bases between the germline ends. Germline V gene lookup returns CDR1 MNHEY and CDR2 SVGAGI. The CDR3 sequence is CASSRQALSGNTIYF. In DNA, the CDR3 is TGTGCCAGCAGTCGACAGGCTTTAAGTGGAAACACCATATATTTT.

The rearrangement joins TRBV6-5 to TRBJ1-2; 8 bases line up with TRBD1. V was clipped by 6 bases and J by 3 bases; unmatched bases: 9. The CDR3 has 15 amino acids. CDR1 and CDR2 (germline): MNHEY, SVGAGI. The CDR3 sequence is CASSRGTGSDYGYTF. The CDR3 bases are TGTGCCAGCAGCCGAGGGACAGGATCGGACTATGGCTACACCTTC.

DNA of the CDR3: TGCGCCAGCAGCTCCAACTTGGGACAGGGATCGCCCCTCCACTTT. This encodes CASSSNLGQGSPLHF. V is TRBV5-1 and J is TRBJ1-6, with 9 bases identical to TRBD1. CDR3 length equals 15 residues. CDR1 is SGHRS and CDR2 is YFSETQ in the germline V gene. Trimming removed 3 bases from V and 13 bases from J; junction bases left unmatched: 11.

This clone was observed once. The chain has TRBV18 and TRBJ2-1; TRBD2 matches at 8 bases. V shed 0 bases, J shed 10 bases, and the junction held 11 bases outside the gene matches. Germline assignment: CDR1 KGHSH and CDR2 LQKENI. This CDR3 is 16 amino acids long. The CDR3 loop is CASSPPTGGSWGEQFF. The DNA of the CDR3 is TGTGCCAGCTCACCACCGACGGGAGGGTCTTGGGGGGAGCAGTTCTTC.

The rearrangement links TRBV5-8 to TRBJ1-5; the D gene is possibly TRBD1 (6 bases). Germline CDR1 SGHTS, CDR2 YDEGEE. The CDR3 is 15 amino acids. V lost 2 bases and J lost 1, with 10 bases in between. CDR3 loop: CASSLGGASNQPQHF. Here the CDR3 DNA reads TGTGCCAGCAGCTTAGGGGGGGCCAGCAATCAGCCCCAGCATTTT.

The chain carries TRBV19 and TRBJ1-2, with TRBD1 matching over 7 bases. There are 15 residues in the CDR3. Germline V gene sequence: CDR1 LNHDA, CDR2 SQIVND (reference sequence). Trimming at V came to 4 bases and at J to 3 bases, leaving 8 bases not matched to a gene. The CDR3 sequence: CASSTLTGPDYGYTF. The CDR3 nucleotides read TGTGCCAGTAGTACTTTGACAGGGCCGGACTATGGCTACACCTTC.

There are a few counts of this clone. The chain uses TRBV5-6 and TRBJ2-7; weak D call: TRBD1 (5 bases). This CDR3 is built from 15 residues. The ends were cut back, 4 bases at V and 2 bases at J, with 16 bases in the middle. CDR1 and CDR2 from the germline V gene are SGHDT and YYEEEE. For the CDR3, the DNA is TGTGCCAGCAGCCCAAGGGCTACAGGTCCCTACGAGCAGTACTTC. Translated, it gives CASSPRATGPYEQYF.

The rearrangement links TRBV4-3 to TRBJ1-4; 9 nucleotides line up with TRBD1. V lost 0 bases to trimming and J lost 8 bases; unmatched junction nucleotides: 7. The CDR3 runs to 16 residues. CDR1 is LGHNA and CDR2 is YSLEER in the germline V gene. CDR3 DNA: TGCGCCAGCAGCCAAGATTCTGGACAGGGGAACGAAAAACTGTTTTTT. Translating it yields CASSQDSGQGNEKLFF.

About this clone: A read error may produce the germline difference seen at one junction end. The rearrangement links TRBV28 to TRBJ1-2; 7 bases agree with TRBD1. Germline V lookup: CDR1 MDHEN, CDR2 SYDVKM. This CDR3 spans 12 amino acids. The CDR3 reads CASSRLTGWVPF. The CDR3 DNA follows: TGTGCCAGCAGTAGATTGACAGGGTGGGTTCCCTTC.

J is TRBJ1-5 and V is TRBV5-6; tentatively, D is TRBD1 (6 bases). Germline-derived CDR1 and CDR2 are SGHDT and YYEEEE. The CDR3 spans 17 residues. V was cut by 2 bases and J by 3 bases, with 18 bases left in between. This CDR3 reads CASSFRQGMWNNQPQHF. The CDR3 DNA follows: TGTGCCAGCAGCTTTAGGCAGGGGATGTGGAACAATCAGCCCCAGCATTTT.

The chain employs TRBV19 and TRBJ2-2; 12 bases are a match to TRBD2. The germline V gene encodes CDR1 LNHDA and CDR2 SQIVND (reference sequence). Trimming removed 5 bases from V and 6 bases from J; junction bases left unmatched: 7. The CDR3 has 16 residues. The CDR3 spells CASSHLAGGRSGELFF. The DNA of the CDR3 is TGTGCCAGTAGTCACCTAGCGGGGGGGCGGTCCGGGGAGCTGTTTTTT.

The chain uses TRBV29-1 and TRBJ2-5, with a tentative D call TRBD1 (5 bases). Trimming took off 3 bases at V and 5 bases at J, with 13 bases between the two ends. The CDR3 consists of 13 residues. CDR1 and CDR2 (germline): SQVTM, ANQGSEA. CDR3 DNA: TGCAGCGTTGAGCAGGGTCGTGGGGAGACCCAGTACTTC. Protein sequence: CSVEQGRGETQYF.

This chain links TRBV29-1 with TRBJ2-1; 7 nucleotides match TRBD2. V dropped 0 bases and J dropped 0; count of bases not matched to a gene: 14. Per the germline V gene, CDR1 is SQVTM and CDR2 is ANQGSEA. The CDR3 covers 19 residues. The CDR3 sequence is CSVEDRGGQVLSSYNEQFF. CDR3 sequence (DNA): TGCAGCGTTGAAGATCGGGGAGGGCAGGTCCTTAGCTCCTACAATGAGCAGTTCTTC.

V usage is TRBV5-1 and J usage is TRBJ1-3; 8 bases agree with TRBD1. Looked up from germline, CDR1 is SGHRS and CDR2 is YFSETQ. V lost 7 bases and J lost 4; bases outside the gene matches: 7. This CDR3 is 14 amino acids long. The CDR3 is CASGKTGVGNTIYF. As DNA, the CDR3 is TGCGCCAGCGGGAAGACAGGGGTCGGAAACACCATATATTTT.

The V call is TRBV3-1 (or the pseudogene TRBV3-2), the J call TRBJ2-2, with 7 bases that match TRBD1. Trimming removed 9 bases from V and 8 bases from J; junction bases left unmatched: 15. Germline CDR1 is LGHDT and CDR2 is YNNKEL (reference sequence). This CDR3 comprises 15 residues. CDR3 region: CASRLRQGSGGELFF. CDR3 DNA: TGTGCCAGTCGACTTAGACAGGGTAGTGGTGGGGAGCTGTTTTTT.

This chain links TRBV5-6 with TRBJ2-2; D remains ambiguous. Germline V lookup: CDR1 SGHDT, CDR2 YYEEEE. This CDR3 is built from 12 residues. V lost 2 bases, J lost 5 bases, and 4 bases lay in between. The CDR3 loop is CASSFSTGELFF. For the CDR3, the DNA is TGTGCCAGCAGCTTCTCGACCGGGGAGCTGTTTTTT.

This clone was counted between two and nine times. The V and J genes are TRBV28 and TRBJ2-7; D is perhaps TRBD2 (5 bases). In germline, CDR1 is MDHEN, CDR2 SYDVKM. The CDR3 consists of 14 residues. Deletions cut 5 bases from V and 2 bases from J, with 13 bases between. CDR3 residues: CASSRPRGTYEQYF. CDR3 sequence (DNA): TGTGCCAGCAGTAGGCCCCGGGGTACCTACGAGCAGTACTTC.

This chain links TRBV28 with TRBJ1-1; D is possibly TRBD1 (5 bases). CDR3 length equals 14 residues. V dropped 4 bases and J dropped 8 bases, with 17 bases sitting between them. Looked up from germline, CDR1 is MDHEN and CDR2 is SYDVKM. CDR3 region: CASSSPDKVLEAFF. The CDR3 nucleotides read TGTGCCAGCAGTTCCCCGGACAAGGTACTGGAAGCTTTCTTT.

CDR3 loop: CASTSQGGEQYF. Here the CDR3 DNA reads TGTGCCAGCACCTCCCAGGGGGGCGAGCAGTACTTC. This chain joins TRBV13 and TRBJ2-7; D might be TRBD1 (7 bases). The CDR3 contains 12 residues. CDR1 and CDR2 from the germline V gene are PRHDT and FYEKMQ (reference sequence). Trimming pared 7 bases from V and 6 bases from J, leaving 13 bases between.

This sequence joins TRBV10-2 and TRBJ2-7; weak D call: TRBD2 (6 bases). V shed 6 bases and J shed 0 bases, with 15 bases lying between them. In germline, CDR1 is WSHSY, CDR2 SAAADI. This CDR3 has 15 amino acids. The CDR3 spells CASRPFWEDSYEQYF. The DNA for the CDR3 is TGCGCCAGCAGACCCTTCTGGGAGGACTCCTACGAGCAGTACTTC.